The clone carrying this T cell receptor beta chain was seen a few times. Its antigen is currently unknown. This specimen belongs to a study of T cells after yellow fever vaccination. General study findings and limits: FACS-sorted repertoires might harbor abundant contaminating clonotypes from the bulk population. Only a small proportion of the clonotypes turned up in both the CD4 and the CD8 compartments, likely arising from convergent recombination.

The germline V gene encodes CDR1 MNHEY and CDR2 SVGAGI. V lost 4 bases and J lost 0, with 10 bases in between. This CDR3 is built from 15 residues. TCRdb analysed the 5' RACE reads with MiXCR anew, one entry per CDR3 protein. This sample has about 320,000 distinct CDR3 sequences, with about 10% found just once. The receptor comes from a man aged 18 to 29 who received the YFV17D yellow fever vaccine. The chain is built from TRBV6-5 and TRBJ1-5, with D perhaps TRBD1 (5 bases). Material: CD4+ T cells sorted from PBMCs, obtained 45 days after the yellow fever booster vaccination. The DNA for the CDR3 is TGTGCCAGCAGTTTCGACAGAAATAGCAATCAGCCCCAGCATTTT. It encodes CASSFDRNSNQPQHF.